The 7 T cell receptor beta chains below all came from one sample that was sequenced in a study of immune characterization of retroperitoneal liposarcoma. MiXCR, applied by TCRdb to the PCR reads, yields one record per CDR3 protein. This table holds 10,000 to 15,000 distinct CDR3 sequences, 47% found once. What was sequenced was tumor tissue. These receptors were taken from a female donor with retroperitoneal liposarcoma.

This clonotype was found a few times. The chain links TRBV6-1 to TRBJ2-1; 8 bases match TRBD1. The CDR3 runs to 15 residues. Germline CDR1 MNHNS, CDR2 SASEGT. The V gene end was trimmed by 3 bases and the J gene end by 10 bases; junction bases not matched to a gene: 11. CDR3 sequence reads: CASSDGTGRGWEQFF. The CDR3 nucleotides are TGTGCCAGCAGTGACGGGACAGGTAGAGGATGGGAGCAGTTCTTC.

V usage is TRBV25-1 and J usage is TRBJ2-5, with D unresolved. Judging by the DNA end, TRBJ2-1 fits better; the J call may be wrong. The length of the CDR3 is 12 residues. CDR1 is MGHDK, CDR2 SYGVNS, per germline. The CDR3 DNA sequence: TGTGCCAGCAGTGACAAAACCTACGAGCAGTTCTTC. This sequence encodes CASSDKTYEQFF.

The sample holds a few counts of this clonotype. CDR3 coding DNA: TGTGCCAGCAGCTCCGGGACTAGCGGGAGTACAGATACGCAGTATTTT. Protein product: CASSSGTSGSTDTQYF. The V and J genes are TRBV6-1 and TRBJ2-3; 14 bases are shared with TRBD2. There are 16 residues in the CDR3. J lost 3 bases, V lost 6 bases, and 5 bases had no gene match. Germline V gene sequence: CDR1 MNHNS, CDR2 SASEGT.

The chain employs TRBV6-5 and TRBJ2-7, with 10 positions matching TRBD1. The CDR3 has 15 amino acids. The J segment lost 1 base and the V segment lost 6 bases, leaving 6 bases of the junction unmatched. Per germline, CDR1 MNHEY and CDR2 SVGAGI. Here the CDR3 reads CASSRRDRGSYEQYF. The CDR3 nucleotides read TGTGCCAGCAGCCGCCGGGACAGGGGTTCCTACGAGCAGTACTTC.

The rearrangement uses TRBV6-1 and TRBJ1-3; perhaps TRBD1 as D (5 bases). The germline V gene encodes CDR1 MNHNS and CDR2 SASEGT. The CDR3 covers 14 residues. V lost 6 bases, J lost 0 bases, and 9 bases lay in between. The CDR3 loop is CASRNQGSGNTIYF. CDR3 bases: TGTGCCAGCAGAAATCAGGGCTCTGGAAACACCATATATTTT.

The rearrangement joins TRBV6-1 to TRBJ2-4; D call uncertain. This CDR3 region has 13 residues. The germline V gene encodes CDR1 MNHNS and CDR2 SASEGT. V lost 6 bases to trimming and J lost 0 bases, with 6 bases between them. The CDR3: CASRMGAKNIQYF. The CDR3 DNA reads TGTGCCAGCAGGATGGGAGCCAAAAACATTCAGTACTTC.

As to this clonotype: Germline is not matched at one junction end, which may reflect a read error. This chain joins TRBV7-6 and TRBJ2-3; 7 nucleotides line up with TRBD2. The germline V gene has CDR1 SGHVS and CDR2 FNYEAQ. The CDR3 is 13 residues long. CDR3 sequence reads: CASSWGQRDEQFF. DNA of the CDR3: TGTGCCAGCAGCTGGGGCCAGCGGGATGAGCAGTTCTTT.